The entry below gives a single T cell receptor beta chain sequence along with its context. Its target antigen remains unknown. Base quality data are lacking; no much larger clone is found one base away. These data originate in a study of early T cells in non-severe SARS-CoV-2 infection (dated by TCRdb to the early 2020s). For context, the study as a whole: Because TCR sequencing relied on bulk RNA taken from unsorted whole blood, pairing of alpha and beta chains was not possible.

Overall study outcomes, separate from this receptor: VDJdb matching was skewed toward anti-spike CD8 responses and likely underestimated virus-specific expansions by missing private and CD4 specificities.

V gives up 1 base and J gives up 5 bases, and the segment between their germline ends measures 16 bases. Inclusive of the bounding cysteine and phenylalanine, the CDR3 is 16 residues long. Only the CDR3 DNA is retained, 48 bases long and in frame from the first base. According to the germline V gene, CDR1 reads SGHTA and CDR2 reads FQGNSA. This was a case-control study nested in a cohort of healthcare workers in London, UK, who had nasopharyngeal swab PCR tests and blood samples taken every week. Healthcare workers were recruited between 23 and 31 March 2020, during the week of the UK lockdown, and were followed weekly for up to 16 weeks. Libraries were prepared through 5' RACE. Sequencing was carried out with a NextSeq 500. In the TCR library protocol, unique molecular identifiers were attached to individual cDNA molecules to correct for PCR bias and sequencing error. Sequencing covered both TCR alpha and beta chains, and within each sample the abundances of alpha and beta sequences were tightly co-correlated. In the authors' own workflow: Decombinator V4 was used to annotate the V gene, J gene and CDR3 of the TCR sequences. Expanded TCRs were defined as changing significantly between any two time points under a Poisson model with p below 0.0001. Abundances of TCRs were expressed as counts per million after normalisation to the total number of TCRs sequenced in each sample. TRAV1-2 paired with TRAJ12, TRAJ20 or TRAJ33 defined MAIT TCRs, while TRAV10 paired with TRAJ18 defined iNKT TCRs. A search of VDJdb, accessed on 1 November 2021, was run for TCRs annotated to CMV, EBV and SARS-CoV-2, with TCRs annotated for multiple antigens excluded. TCRdb trimmed the raw reads at Q25, called clones with MiXCR and kept productive beta chains. Merged by CDR3 protein, the rows form single entries marked with the most common genes and DNA. These V and J calls are TCRdb output, not the study's own analysis. Across this sample there are 55,000 to 75,000 distinct CDR3 sequences, with more than 7% seen only once. About 3.3% of the sample is held by the ten biggest clonotypes.

What was sequenced was whole blood. The sequence links TRBV7-2 to TRBJ2-3; TRBD1 is possibly the D segment (6 matching bases). The sequence derives from an adult who was a healthcare worker with PCR-confirmed SARS-CoV-2 infection or an uninfected control (not recorded which). The CDR3 sequence is CASSLVGAGAGDTQYF. The DNA sequence follows: TGTGCCAGCAGCTTAGTGGGGGCAGGGGCGGGAGATACGCAGTATTTT.